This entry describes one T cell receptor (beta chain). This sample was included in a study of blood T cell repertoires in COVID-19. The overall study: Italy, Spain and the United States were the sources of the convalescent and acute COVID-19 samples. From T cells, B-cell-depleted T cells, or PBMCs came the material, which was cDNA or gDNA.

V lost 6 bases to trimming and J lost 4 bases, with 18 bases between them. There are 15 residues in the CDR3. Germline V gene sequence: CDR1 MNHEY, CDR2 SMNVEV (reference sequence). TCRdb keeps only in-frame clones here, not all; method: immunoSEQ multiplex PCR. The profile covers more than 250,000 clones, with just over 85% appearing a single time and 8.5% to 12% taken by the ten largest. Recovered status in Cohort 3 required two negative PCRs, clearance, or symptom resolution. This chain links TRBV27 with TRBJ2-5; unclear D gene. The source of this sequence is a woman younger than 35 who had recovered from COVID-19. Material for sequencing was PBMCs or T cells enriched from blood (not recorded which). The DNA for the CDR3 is TGTGCCAGCAGGCCCCTAGACCGTGCCTCAGAGACCCAGTACTTC. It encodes CASRPLDRASETQYF.